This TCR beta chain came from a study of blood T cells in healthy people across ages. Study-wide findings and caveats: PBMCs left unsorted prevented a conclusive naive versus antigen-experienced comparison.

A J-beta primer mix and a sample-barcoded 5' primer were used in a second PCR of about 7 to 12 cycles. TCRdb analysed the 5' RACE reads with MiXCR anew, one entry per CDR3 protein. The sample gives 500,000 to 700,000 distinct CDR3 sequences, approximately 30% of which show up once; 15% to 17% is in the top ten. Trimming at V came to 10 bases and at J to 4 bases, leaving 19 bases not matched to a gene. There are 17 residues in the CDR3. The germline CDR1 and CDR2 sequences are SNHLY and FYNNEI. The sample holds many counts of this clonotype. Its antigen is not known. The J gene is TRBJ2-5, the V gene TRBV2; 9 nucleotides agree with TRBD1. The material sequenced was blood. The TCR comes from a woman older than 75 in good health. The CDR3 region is CATFSRDRGVLGETQYF. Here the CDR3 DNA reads TGTGCCACCTTTTCCCGCGACAGGGGGGTTTTGGGAGAGACCCAGTACTTC.